Shown below are 20 T cell receptor beta chains from a single sample sequenced in a study of cytomegalovirus exposure and HLA in healthy donors. The PCR was carried out with 60 Vbeta primers and 13 Jbeta primers. The data were produced by immunoSEQ multiplex PCR, yet TCRdb's version contains in-frame clones alone and is incomplete. The sample includes fewer than 250,000 clones, around 87% of them seen just once. Sequenced sample: PBMCs. Receptor source: a woman younger than 30 in good health and CMV-seronegative.

The DNA for the CDR3 is TGTGCCAGCAGCTTGGCCCTCCGGGCACAGGGCAGGTCTGAAGCTTTCTTT. This sequence encodes CASSLALRAQGRSEAFF. V is TRBV5-4 and J is TRBJ1-1; tentative D call: TRBD1 (6 bases). Germline CDR1 is SGHNT and CDR2 is YYREEE (reference sequence). V lost 0 bases to trimming and J lost 6 bases, with 21 bases between them. The CDR3 contains 17 residues.

The rearrangement uses TRBV6-5 and TRBJ1-5; D gene ambiguous. Germline V CDR1 and CDR2: MNHEY, SVGAGI. Trimming stripped 0 bases from V and 0 bases from J, with 6 bases between. The CDR3 is 15 amino acids. The CDR3 protein is CASSYSAASNQPQHF. The CDR3 DNA follows: TGTGCCAGCAGTTACTCAGCGGCTAGCAATCAGCCCCAGCATTTT.

The gene calls are TRBV5-1 and TRBJ1-5; the D gene is possibly TRBD1 (6 bases). This CDR3 is 13 amino acids long. From germline, CDR1 is SGHRS and CDR2 YFSETQ. Trimming shortened V by 4 bases and J by 6 bases, and 11 bases separated the two germline ends. CDR3 sequence reads: CASSHGQSQPQHF. CDR3 nucleotides: TGCGCCAGCAGCCATGGACAGTCTCAGCCCCAGCATTTT.

This clone was counted a single time. V gene TRBV4-1 combines with J gene TRBJ2-1, with TRBD1 matching 8 bases. Germline V gives CDR1 MGHRA, CDR2 YSYEKL. Germline trimming cut 3 bases from V and 6 bases from J; bases unmatched to any gene: 4. CDR3 length: 14 residues. In nucleotides, the CDR3 is TGCGCCAGCAGCCAGGGACAGGTGGGCAATGAGCAGTTCTTC. The encoded protein is CASSQGQVGNEQFF.

The chain links TRBV7-2 to TRBJ1-1, with TRBD1 matching 9 bases. Germline V gene data show CDR1 as SGHTA and CDR2 as FQGNSA. V shed 5 bases, J shed 3 bases, and the junction held 7 bases outside the gene matches. The CDR3 length is 15 residues. CDR3 sequence (DNA): TGTGCCAGCAGCCCACCCGGACAGGGGCACACTGAAGCTTTCTTT. The encoded protein is CASSPPGQGHTEAFF. Based on the CDR3 plus reference TRBV7-2 and TRBJ1-1, the full variable domain is GAGVSQSPSNKVTEKGKDVELRCDPISGHTALYWYRQSLGQGLEFLIYFQGNSAPDKSGLPSDRFSAERTGGSVSTLTIQRTQQEDSAVYLCASSPPGQGHTEAFFGQGTRLTVV.

The chain is built from TRBV5-1 and TRBJ2-5; 7 nucleotides line up with TRBD2. This CDR3 spans 15 amino acids. Germline lookup yields CDR1 SGHRS and CDR2 YFSETQ. With V trimmed by 0 bases and J by 4 bases, 6 bases remained unmatched. The CDR3 sequence: CASSLDGGIRETQYF. CDR3 coding DNA: TGCGCCAGCAGCTTGGACGGGGGGATTCGAGAGACCCAGTACTTC. Full variable domain (rest looked up from reference TRBV5-1 and TRBJ2-5): KAGVTQTPRYLIKTRGQQVTLSCSPISGHRSVSWYQQTPGQGLQFLFEYFSETQRNKGNFPGRFSGRQFSNSRSEMNVSTLELGDSALYLCASSLDGGIRETQYFGPGTRLLVL.

The chain employs TRBV21-1 and TRBJ1-5. TRBV21-1 is labeled a pseudogene. This CDR3 contains 17 residues. This chain's CDR3 is CASREGQPLHSNQPQHF. The CDR3 DNA reads TGTGCCAGCAGGGAGGGCCAGCCATTACATAGCAATCAGCCCCAGCATTTT.

The gene calls are TRBV5-1 and TRBJ2-5; 8 nucleotides align to TRBD1. This CDR3 region has 14 residues. The ends lost 4 bases at V and 4 bases at J; junction bases unmatched: 6. Germline CDR1 SGHRS, CDR2 YFSETQ. The CDR3 sequence is CASSLLTGGETQYF. DNA for the CDR3: TGCGCCAGCAGCCTCCTAACAGGGGGAGAGACCCAGTACTTC.

The genes are TRBV27 and TRBJ1-2; weak D call: TRBD1 (5 bases). V was pared by 2 bases and J by 3 bases, with 19 bases between. The CDR3 runs 17 residues. CDR1 is MNHEY, CDR2 SMNVEV, per germline (reference sequence). CDR3 protein: CASSLRTPHGRHYGYTF. Here the CDR3 DNA reads TGTGCCAGCAGTTTAAGGACACCTCATGGCCGCCACTATGGCTACACCTTC.

The chain employs TRBV5-1 and TRBJ2-6; D may be TRBD2 (5 bases). The CDR3 runs to 17 residues. V shed 0 bases and J shed 2 bases, with 12 bases lying between them. CDR1 and CDR2 (germline): SGHRS, YFSETQ. The CDR3 nucleotides are TGCGCCAGCAGCTTGGCCGGCCCCGGGGCTGGGGCCAACGTCCTGACTTTC. This translates into CASSLAGPGAGANVLTF.

The rearrangement links TRBV11-3 to TRBJ1-3; D is perhaps TRBD1 (6 bases). The CDR3 length is 13 residues. V was shortened by 5 bases and J by 6 bases, with 11 bases between the two germline ends. Germline CDR1 and CDR2: SGHNT and YENEEA. This CDR3 reads CASSKGGKNTIYF. The DNA for the CDR3 is TGTGCCAGCAGCAAAGGGGGAAAAAACACCATATATTTT.

The chain couples TRBV4-1 to TRBJ2-6, with a weak D call TRBD1 (5 bases). Deletions cut 1 base from V and 0 bases from J, with 10 bases between. The CDR3 has 17 residues. Germline V gives CDR1 MGHRA, CDR2 YSYEKL. This chain's CDR3 is CASSQAQTASGANVLTF. CDR3 DNA sequence: TGCGCCAGCAGCCAAGCCCAGACAGCCTCTGGGGCCAACGTCCTGACTTTC.

CDR3 residues: CAISELQGRTEAFF. The DNA of the CDR3 is TGTGCCATCAGTGAATTACAGGGACGGACTGAAGCTTTCTTT. The V gene is TRBV10-3, the J gene TRBJ1-1; D perhaps matches TRBD1 (6 bases). Looked up from germline, CDR1 is ENHRY and CDR2 is SYGVKD. This CDR3 is 14 amino acids long. The V end was cut by 3 bases, the J end by 5 bases, with 13 bases between.

This chain links TRBV29-1 with TRBJ1-6; D is perhaps TRBD1 (5 bases). Looked up from germline, CDR1 is SQVTM and CDR2 is ANQGSEA. This CDR3 spans 14 amino acids. Trimming took 4 bases from V and 9 from J, leaving 16 bases between them. The CDR3 spells CSVGGDSVGSPLHF. DNA of the CDR3: TGCAGCGTTGGGGGGGACTCGGTGGGTTCACCCCTCCACTTT.

The CDR3 nucleotides are TGTGCCAGCACTGTGACTAGCGGGGCCTACAATGAGCAGTTCTTC. Amino acid sequence: CASTVTSGAYNEQFF. The rearrangement joins TRBV28 to TRBJ2-1; 11 bases align to TRBD2. Germline V lookup: CDR1 MDHEN, CDR2 SYDVKM. CDR3 length equals 15 residues. After removal of 7 bases from V and 2 bases from J, the junction contained 4 bases not matched to a gene.

The chain is built from TRBV11-3 and TRBJ1-1, with 7 nucleotides matching TRBD1. V was clipped by 3 bases and J by 0 bases; unmatched bases: 1. CDR3 size: 14 residues. Germline assignment: CDR1 SGHNT and CDR2 YENEEA. CDR3 residues: CASSFRGVNTEAFF. CDR3 in DNA: TGTGCCAGCAGCTTCAGGGGGGTGAACACTGAAGCTTTCTTT.

This CDR3 reads CATDRTGNTIYF. CDR3 bases: TGTGCTACGGACAGAACTGGAAACACCATATATTTT. The rearrangement links TRBV30 to TRBJ1-3; D possibly corresponds to TRBD1 (6 bases). The V gene's germline CDR1 is GTSNPN and CDR2 SVGIG (reference sequence). The CDR3 has 12 amino acids.

This chain links TRBV5-1 with TRBJ2-1; perhaps TRBD1 as D (5 bases). This CDR3 has 14 residues. CDR1 SGHRS and CDR2 YFSETQ come from the germline V gene. V was shortened by 2 bases and J by 9 bases, with 15 bases between the two germline ends. The DNA of the CDR3 is TGCGCCAGCAGCTTCAGTCCAGGGAAGGGTGAGCAGTTCTTC. Amino acids: CASSFSPGKGEQFF.

CDR3 loop: CASSGTGVRENIQYF. The CDR3 DNA sequence: TGTGCCAGCAGTGGTACTGGGGTGAGGGAAAACATTCAGTACTTC. This chain uses TRBV2 with TRBJ2-4; TRBD2 is a possible D gene (5 bases). Between the trimmed V and J ends, which lost 4 bases and 5 bases, there was a span of 15 bases. This CDR3 region has 15 residues. CDR1 and CDR2 from the germline V gene are SNHLY and FYNNEI.

The gene calls are TRBV4-2 and TRBJ1-4, with TRBD1 identical over 9 bases. V dropped 0 bases and J dropped 10; count of bases not matched to a gene: 15. Germline CDR1 and CDR2: LGHNA and YNFKEQ. This CDR3 is 18 amino acids long. CDR3 nucleotides: TGTGCCAGCAGCCAAGATTTTGCCGTTCGGGACAGGGTACCAAAACTGTTTTTT. As protein: CASSQDFAVRDRVPKLFF.